The 5 T cell receptor beta chains below all came from one sample that was sequenced in a study of sequential checkpoint blockade in melanoma. Described treatment: randomized to nivolumab then ipilimumab (arm A) or the reverse (arm B). Measured with immunoSEQ multiplex PCR; TCRdb has only the in-frame clones, and not every one. In the table there are fewer than 40,000 clones, around nine tenths of which are singletons. This specimen was CD8+ T cells sorted from blood (inferred from file names), taken from a patient given nivolumab and ipilimumab in sequence. These receptors were collected from a human donor with melanoma.

The chain couples TRBV4-3 to TRBJ1-5; 7 bases are a match to TRBD1. This CDR3 region has 14 residues. The germline CDR1 and CDR2 sequences are LGHNA and YSLEER. V shed 4 bases and J 2 bases; nucleotides not matched to a gene: 2. CDR3 in DNA: TGCGCCAGCAGCCCCACAGGGGGCAATCAGCCCCAGCATTTT. It specifies CASSPTGGNQPQHF.

The chain employs TRBV21-1 and TRBJ2-7; the table's D call TRBD2 went unverified against the DNA. TRBV21-1 is designated a pseudogene. The CDR3 covers 17 residues. CDR3 protein: CASSPILAGGGSYEQYV. The CDR3 bases are TGTGCCAGCAGCCCCATTTTAGCGGGAGGGGGGTCCTACGAGCAGTACGTC.

The V gene is TRBV4-3, the J gene TRBJ2-6, with TRBD1 as a possible D gene (5 bases). This CDR3 has 13 residues. V was cut by 2 bases and J by 10 bases, with 9 bases left in between. Germline values: CDR1 LGHNA, CDR2 YSLEER. The CDR3 DNA reads as TGCGCCAGCAGCCAAAGGCAGGGAAACGTCCTGACTTTC. Translation gives CASSQRQGNVLTF.

The chain carries TRBV4-1 and TRBJ2-1, with D hard to call. The V end was cut by 3 bases, the J end by 5 bases, with 8 bases between. The CDR3 is 13 amino acids. Per germline, CDR1 MGHRA and CDR2 YSYEKL. CDR3 sequence: CASSQASHNEQFF. The CDR3 DNA sequence: TGCGCCAGCAGCCAGGCTAGTCACAATGAGCAGTTCTTC.

The chain couples TRBV4-3 to TRBJ1-1; D ambiguous. This CDR3 has 13 amino acids. The germline gives CDR1 LGHNA, CDR2 YSLEER. Trimming stripped 5 bases from V and 1 base from J, with 8 bases between. The CDR3 DNA reads TGCGCCAGCAGCAAAGGCAGGAACACTGAAGCTTTCTTT. It yields the protein CASSKGRNTEAFF.